This TCR beta chain was identified in a study of CD8+ T cells in alopecia areata (dated by TCRdb to the late 2010s). Concerning the study at large: The treated patients took part in an open-label pilot trial in which moderate-to-severe alopecia areata was treated with oral tofacitinib at 5 to 10 mg twice daily. Tofacitinib was administered for 6 to 18 months, and 6 months of follow-up off drug were then conducted to assess delayed response and recurrence. Disease severity in treated patients was measured with the SALT score, which quantifies the percentage of affected scalp surface area. In both human patients and the C3H/HeJ mouse model, the study applied high-throughput TCRbeta sequencing to look at T cell clonal expansion in alopecia areata. On the human side, TCRbeta sequencing was run on scalp tissue and on sorted CD4+ and CD8+ peripheral blood T cells from healthy controls and from alopecia areata patients with either patchy or totalis/universalis disease. Patients on tofacitinib were biopsied at baseline and after 4 and 24 weeks of treatment, and several of the patients also had a later scalp biopsy. Scalp clonality was compared among normal scalp (n=4), patchy alopecia areata scalp (n=8), and alopecia totalis/universalis scalp (n=8). RNA was extracted with the PAXgene miRNA kit for fixed scalp, the miRNeasy kit for PBMCs, and the RNeasy kit for mouse skin. TCRbeta CDR3 regions were amplified by immunoSEQ multiplex PCR using 35 Vbeta forward and 13 Jbeta reverse primers.

General study outcomes and caveats: Because the treated cohort was small and included a single nonresponder, larger studies are needed to assess links between baseline CD8+ expansion and response. Higher clonality and more expanded CD8+ clones were observed in lesional scalp than in normal scalp, particularly in alopecia totalis/universalis, a finding suggestive of antigenic drive. Tofacitinib significantly decreased scalp clonality and the number of expanded CD8+ clones among the top 100 scalp clones. Shared TCR sequences between patients were less evident than in mice, which may be partly attributable to HLA diversity in the patient population. Many expanded lesional clones persisted in scalp and blood during tofacitinib treatment, which may partly explain relapse after stopping treatment. Scalp TCR repertoire analysis is complicated because resident alphabeta T cells in normal human skin are also sequenced, whereas mouse skin is dominated by gammadelta T cells.

To note about this clone: What this receptor recognizes is not known. No base qualities exist here, and no much larger clone lies one base off it.

Including the terminal cysteine and phenylalanine, the CDR3 comprises 13 residues. Only the CDR3 part of the read is kept: 39 bases, read in frame from the first base. CDR1 SGHTA and CDR2 FQGNSA were looked up in the germline V gene. V is reduced by 5 bases and J by 0 bases, leaving a spacing of 8 bases between them. In the paper's terms, the time point label means: around 4 weeks on oral tofacitinib. The meaning of the sample's treatment or condition label: oral pan-JAK inhibitor, 5-10 mg twice daily. From alopecia areata patients, peripheral blood was collected along with lesional scalp punch biopsies. PBMCs were separated by density centrifugation and stained for CD3, CD4 and CD8, after which CD4+ and CD8+ T cells were sorted on a FACSAria. Library preparation was by the immunoSEQ multiplex PCR assay. To provide template for TCR sequencing, every sample had RNA extracted and reverse transcribed into cDNA. First-strand cDNA was synthesized with SuperScript III using a 2:1 mix of oligo-dT and random hexamers. Amplification bias was assessed with a synthetic immune receptor repertoire, and residual bias was removed computationally. The study's own analysis went as follows. Raw reads were preprocessed for error removal, and CDR3 was defined according to IMGT conventions as running from the conserved cysteine to phenylalanine. To get clonality, Shannon entropy was normalized by log2 of the number of productive unique TCRs and the result was subtracted from 1. Whether scalp clones were CD4 or CD8 was inferred by matching scalp TCRbeta sequences against CD4 and CD8 repertoires sorted from blood. TCRdb limited this immuneACCESS table to in-frame rearrangements with V and J called. A share of clones is missing; checked studies link under half to unresolved V genes, and the rest is unexplained. V and J calls and clone size are those listed in that table; D and trimming were worked out from the DNA. Present in this sample are around 210,000 clones, 55% to 70% of which were seen just once. The top ten constitute 4.2% of the sample.

Sample: CD4+ T cells sorted from blood, taken at week 4, from a patient treated with tofacitinib. This chain joins TRBV7-2 to TRBJ2-7; tentative D gene TRBD2, with 5 bases matching. The clonotype comes from a human donor with alopecia areata. The DNA reads TGTGCCAGCAGCGAGGGTGTCTCCTACGAGCAGTACTTC. Its coded protein is CASSEGVSYEQYF.